These T cell receptor beta chains were read from a single sample in a study of cytomegalovirus exposure and HLA in healthy donors. Only in-frame clones appear in the TCRdb table, and some are missing; sequencing was by immunoSEQ multiplex PCR. The table lists about 260,000 clones, around 90% of them singletons. Sequencing was done on a sample of PBMCs. These receptors were obtained from a woman in her thirties in good health and CMV-seronegative. Both conserved end residues are part of each CDR3. D genes are given only for firm matches. Expanded clones get a size class; other rows say once, few or many, or leave the size out.

clone size: .
V gene: TRBV29-1
D gene: TRBD2
J gene: TRBJ2-1
CDR3 protein: CSVNGLAGNNEQFF
CDR3 DNA: TGCAGCGTTAATGGACTAGCGGGAAACAATGAGCAGTTCTTC

clone size: once
V gene: TRBV5-4
D gene: TRBD2
J gene: TRBJ2-1
CDR3 protein: CASSDATSGIEFF
CDR3 DNA: TGTGCCAGCAGCGATGCAACTAGCGGGATCGAGTTCTTC

clone size: .
V gene: TRBV7-2
D gene: .
J gene: TRBJ2-1
CDR3 protein: CASSLEGRYNEQFF
CDR3 DNA: TGTGCCAGCAGCTTAGAGGGCCGATACAATGAGCAGTTCTTC

clone size: .
V gene: TRBV29-1
D gene: TRBD1
J gene: TRBJ2-1
CDR3 protein: CSAQQGSAGAVNEQFF
CDR3 DNA: TGCAGCGCCCAACAGGGGTCAGCTGGGGCGGTCAATGAGCAGTTCTTC

clone size: .
V gene: TRBV27
D gene: .
J gene: TRBJ1-2
CDR3 protein: CASSLSATTYGYTF
CDR3 DNA: TGTGCCAGCAGTTTATCAGCGACTACGTATGGCTACACCTTC

clone size: .
V gene: TRBV29-1
D gene: TRBD2
J gene: TRBJ2-7
CDR3 protein: CSVTTGTSGYEQYF
CDR3 DNA: TGCAGCGTTACAACCGGGACTAGCGGCTACGAGCAGTACTTC

clone size: .
V gene: TRBV4-3
D gene: .
J gene: TRBJ1-2
CDR3 protein: CASSQRFGELFSYTF
CDR3 DNA: TGCGCCAGCAGCCAGAGGTTTGGGGAGCTATTTAGCTACACCTTC

clone size: .
V gene: TRBV7-3
D gene: .
J gene: TRBJ1-1
CDR3 protein: CASSPRPGENTEAFF
CDR3 DNA: TGTGCCAGCAGCCCGCGCCCGGGGGAGAACACTGAAGCTTTCTTT

clone size: .
V gene: TRBV25-1
D gene: .
J gene: TRBJ2-1
CDR3 protein: CASSRGTSNEQFF
CDR3 DNA: TGTGCCAGCAGTCGCGGGACCTCCAATGAGCAGTTCTTC

clone size: .
V gene: TRBV7-2
D gene: .
J gene: TRBJ2-7
CDR3 protein: CASRQGPYEQYF
CDR3 DNA: TGTGCCAGCAGGCAGGGACCTTACGAGCAGTACTTC

clone size: .
V gene: TRBV7-2
D gene: .
J gene: TRBJ2-1
CDR3 protein: CASSLEGTRVGQFF
CDR3 DNA: TGTGCCAGCAGCTTGGAGGGGACCCGAGTCGGGCAGTTCTTC

clone size: .
V gene: TRBV21-1
D gene: .
J gene: TRBJ1-5
CDR3 protein: CASSSRPRRKMNQPQHF
CDR3 DNA: TGTGCCAGCAGCAGCCGACCGCGCCGTAAGATGAATCAGCCCCAGCATTTT

clone size: many
V gene: TRBV6-5
D gene: TRBD1
J gene: TRBJ1-5
CDR3 protein: CASSLTQGAVQPQHF
CDR3 DNA: TGTGCCAGCAGCCTAACACAGGGGGCCGTACAGCCCCAGCATTTT

clone size: .
V gene: TRBV6-6
D gene: TRBD2
J gene: TRBJ2-7
CDR3 protein: CASSYRPGLAKNEQYF
CDR3 DNA: TGTGCCAGCAGTTACCGCCCCGGACTAGCCAAAAACGAGCAGTACTTC

clone size: .
V gene: TRBV6-1
D gene: TRBD1
J gene: TRBJ1-1
CDR3 protein: CASLRTGVTEAFF
CDR3 DNA: TGTGCCAGCCTACGGACAGGGGTCACTGAAGCTTTCTTT

clone size: .
V gene: TRBV7-2
D gene: TRBD2
J gene: TRBJ2-3
CDR3 protein: CASSLFLAGTPGGTQYF
CDR3 DNA: TGTGCCAGCAGCTTATTCCTAGCGGGAACGCCAGGTGGTACGCAGTATTTT

clone size: .
V gene: TRBV25-1
D gene: .
J gene: TRBJ2-7
CDR3 protein: CASSELGAVSYEQYF
CDR3 DNA: TGTGCCAGCAGTGAATTGGGGGCGGTTAGCTACGAGCAGTACTTC

clone size: .
V gene: TRBV5-6
D gene: .
J gene: TRBJ2-7
CDR3 protein: CASSPGRGEQYF
CDR3 DNA: TGTGCCAGCAGCCCCGGACGGGGAGAGCAGTACTTC

clone size: .
V gene: TRBV11-1
D gene: .
J gene: TRBJ2-1
CDR3 protein: CASSSGVGQFF
CDR3 DNA: TGTGCCAGCAGCTCGGGGGTAGGGCAGTTCTTC

clone size: .
V gene: TRBV5-6
D gene: .
J gene: TRBJ2-7
CDR3 protein: CASHFGGSSYEQYF
CDR3 DNA: TGTGCCAGCCACTTCGGAGGAAGTTCCTACGAGCAGTACTTC

clone size: .
V gene: TRBV6-5
D gene: .
J gene: TRBJ2-7
CDR3 protein: CASSDGWSYEQYF
CDR3 DNA: TGTGCCAGCAGTGACGGATGGTCCTACGAGCAGTACTTC

clone size: .
V gene: TRBV27
D gene: .
J gene: TRBJ2-1
CDR3 protein: CASSLWPGTSYNEQFF
CDR3 DNA: TGTGCCAGCAGTTTGTGGCCAGGGACCTCCTACAATGAGCAGTTCTTC

clone size: .
V gene: TRBV15
D gene: TRBD2
J gene: TRBJ2-7
CDR3 protein: CATSRAPTSGYEQYF
CDR3 DNA: TGTGCCACCAGCAGAGCTCCGACTAGCGGATACGAGCAGTACTTC

clone size: .
V gene: TRBV4-3
D gene: .
J gene: TRBJ2-2
CDR3 protein: CASRDDRSNTGELFF
CDR3 DNA: TGCGCCAGCAGAGATGACAGGAGTAACACCGGGGAGCTGTTTTTT

clone size: .
V gene: TRBV7-2
D gene: TRBD1
J gene: TRBJ2-3
CDR3 protein: CASSLVGQGGDTQYF
CDR3 DNA: TGTGCCAGCAGCTTAGTCGGACAGGGTGGAGATACGCAGTATTTT

clone size: .
V gene: TRBV28
D gene: .
J gene: TRBJ2-7
CDR3 protein: CASGAGEQYF
CDR3 DNA: TGTGCCAGCGGAGCGGGCGAGCAGTACTTC

clone size: .
V gene: TRBV15
D gene: TRBD1
J gene: TRBJ2-1
CDR3 protein: CATSLGQSVDEQFF
CDR3 DNA: TGTGCCACCAGCCTGGGACAGTCTGTCGATGAGCAGTTCTTC

clone size: .
V gene: TRBV6-6
D gene: TRBD1
J gene: TRBJ1-3
CDR3 protein: CASSYGRGVGNTIYF
CDR3 DNA: TGTGCCAGCAGTTACGGCAGGGGGGTTGGAAACACCATATATTTT

clone size: .
V gene: TRBV28
D gene: .
J gene: TRBJ1-1
CDR3 protein: CASSSGEMNTEAFF
CDR3 DNA: TGTGCCAGCAGTTCAGGGGAAATGAACACTGAAGCTTTCTTT

clone size: .
V gene: TRBV2
D gene: .
J gene: TRBJ2-1
CDR3 protein: CASSPRDNEQFF
CDR3 DNA: TGTGCCAGCAGTCCTAGGGACAATGAGCAGTTCTTC

clone size: .
V gene: TRBV5-1
D gene: .
J gene: TRBJ1-1
CDR3 protein: CASSLAGRVNEAFF
CDR3 DNA: TGCGCCAGCAGCTTGGCAGGAAGGGTAAATGAAGCTTTCTTT

clone size: .
V gene: TRBV11-2
D gene: .
J gene: TRBJ2-1
CDR3 protein: CASSFINEQFF
CDR3 DNA: TGTGCCAGCAGCTTCATAAATGAGCAGTTCTTC

clone size: .
V gene: TRBV29-1
D gene: .
J gene: TRBJ2-7
CDR3 protein: CSVEPVGSEEYEQYF
CDR3 DNA: TGCAGCGTTGAGCCAGTCGGGAGTGAGGAATACGAGCAGTACTTC

clone size: .
V gene: TRBV27
D gene: .
J gene: TRBJ2-1
CDR3 protein: CASSLRGQSSYNEQFF
CDR3 DNA: TGTGCCAGCAGTTTACGGGGGCAAAGCTCCTACAATGAGCAGTTCTTC

clone size: few
V gene: TRBV9
D gene: .
J gene: TRBJ1-1
CDR3 protein: CASSVAAGTMNTEAFF
CDR3 DNA: TGTGCCAGCAGCGTAGCCGCCGGGACAATGAACACTGAAGCTTTCTTT

clone size: few
V gene: TRBV9
D gene: .
J gene: TRBJ2-2
CDR3 protein: CASSVASNTGELFF
CDR3 DNA: TGTGCCAGCAGCGTAGCCTCGAACACCGGGGAGCTGTTTTTT

clone size: .
V gene: TRBV9
D gene: .
J gene: TRBJ2-3
CDR3 protein: CASSVGLTERTQYF
CDR3 DNA: TGTGCCAGCAGCGTAGGCCTCACGGAGCGTACGCAGTATTTT

clone size: once
V gene: TRBV4-1
D gene: .
J gene: TRBJ2-7
CDR3 protein: CASSQREESYEQYF
CDR3 DNA: TGCGCCAGCAGCCAAAGAGAGGAGTCCTACGAGCAGTACTTC

clone size: .
V gene: TRBV27
D gene: TRBD1
J gene: TRBJ2-2
CDR3 protein: CASSPGQGTGELFF
CDR3 DNA: TGTGCCAGCAGTCCGGGACAGGGCACCGGGGAGCTGTTTTTT

clone size: .
V gene: TRBV27
D gene: TRBD1
J gene: TRBJ2-1
CDR3 protein: CASSLDRGAYNEQFF
CDR3 DNA: TGTGCCAGCTCTCTAGACAGGGGCGCCTACAATGAGCAGTTCTTC

clone size: .
V gene: TRBV6-5
D gene: .
J gene: TRBJ1-1
CDR3 protein: CASSYSFGVGSTEAFF
CDR3 DNA: TGTGCCAGCAGTTACTCTTTCGGGGTTGGGAGCACTGAAGCTTTCTTT